The entry below gives a single T cell receptor beta chain sequence along with its context. Its antigen remains unidentified. Diagnostic assessment was based on clinical symptoms, serum thyroxine and TRAb, thyroid ultrasound and orbital computed tomography. These data come from a study of T cells in Graves' hyperthyroidism and ophthalmopathy. Study-wide results and limits: Most clonotypes expanded in thyroid above 0.001 were likewise present in blood.

Trimming took 5 bases from V and 0 from J, leaving 16 bases between them. The CDR3 is 16 amino acids. Germline CDR1 is SGHTA and CDR2 is FQGNSA. Amplification targeted TCR beta CDR3 regions from RNA transcripts. A first-round RT-PCR of the TCR CDR3 used the HTBI primer set. TCRdb called the multiplex PCR reads again in MiXCR, with one record for every CDR3 protein. Found here are roughly 290,000 distinct CDR3 sequences, over 15% of them singletons; the top ten hold just over 55%. The rearrangement joins TRBV7-2 to TRBJ1-1; D is unresolved. The origin of this receptor is a woman between 55 and 75 years old with Graves' ophthalmopathy. The sample comprised blood. The CDR3 loop reads CASSLSGRSMNTEAFF. CDR3 DNA sequence: TGTGCCAGCAGCCTTAGTGGCAGATCAATGAACACTGAAGCTTTCTTT.